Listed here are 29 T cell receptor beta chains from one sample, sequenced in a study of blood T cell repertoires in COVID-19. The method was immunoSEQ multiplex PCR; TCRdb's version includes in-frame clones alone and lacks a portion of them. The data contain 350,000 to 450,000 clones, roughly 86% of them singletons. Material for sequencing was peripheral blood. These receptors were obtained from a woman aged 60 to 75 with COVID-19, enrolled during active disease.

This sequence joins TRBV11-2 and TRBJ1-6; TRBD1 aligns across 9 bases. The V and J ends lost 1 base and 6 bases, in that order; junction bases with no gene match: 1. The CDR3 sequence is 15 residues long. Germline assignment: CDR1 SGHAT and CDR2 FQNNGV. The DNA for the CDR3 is TGTGCCAGCAGCTTAGCGACAGGGGGTAATTCACCCCTCCACTTT. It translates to CASSLATGGNSPLHF.

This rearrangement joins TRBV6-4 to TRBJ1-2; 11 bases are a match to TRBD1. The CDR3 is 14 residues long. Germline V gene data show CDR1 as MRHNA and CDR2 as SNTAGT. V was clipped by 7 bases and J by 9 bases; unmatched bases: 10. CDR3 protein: CASNPGTGGRSYTF. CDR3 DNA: TGTGCCAGCAACCCGGGGACAGGGGGTAGGAGCTACACCTTC.

CDR3 DNA sequence: TGTGCCAGCAGCCAAGGACAGGATACGCAGTATTTT. Protein product: CASSQGQDTQYF. The chain uses TRBV4-2 and TRBJ2-3, with D tentatively TRBD1 (5 bases). The CDR3 contains 12 residues. CDR1 is LGHNA, CDR2 YNFKEQ, per germline. Between the trimmed V and J ends, which lost 1 base and 6 bases, there was a span of 5 bases.

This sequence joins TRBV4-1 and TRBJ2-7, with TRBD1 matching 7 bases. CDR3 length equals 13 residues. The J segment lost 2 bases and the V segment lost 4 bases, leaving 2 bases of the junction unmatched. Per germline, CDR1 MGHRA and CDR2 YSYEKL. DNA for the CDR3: TGCGCCAGCAGCCCACAGGGGCCCTACGAGCAGTACTTC. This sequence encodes CASSPQGPYEQYF.

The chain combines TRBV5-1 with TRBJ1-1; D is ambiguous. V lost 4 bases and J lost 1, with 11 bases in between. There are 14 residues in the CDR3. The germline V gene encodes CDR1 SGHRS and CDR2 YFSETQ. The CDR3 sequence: CASSVQLTNTEAFF. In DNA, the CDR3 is TGCGCCAGCAGCGTACAGCTGACGAACACTGAAGCTTTCTTT.

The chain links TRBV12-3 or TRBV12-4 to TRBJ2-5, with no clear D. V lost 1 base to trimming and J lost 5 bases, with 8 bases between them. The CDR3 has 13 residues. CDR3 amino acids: CASSLEPGETQYF. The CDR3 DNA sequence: TGTGCCAGCAGTTTAGAGCCCGGGGAGACCCAGTACTTC.

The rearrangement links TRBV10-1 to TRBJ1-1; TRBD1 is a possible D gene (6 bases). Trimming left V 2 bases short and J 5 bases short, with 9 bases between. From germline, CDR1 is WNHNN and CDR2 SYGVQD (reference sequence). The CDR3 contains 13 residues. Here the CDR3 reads CASSERQGTEAFF. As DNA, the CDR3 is TGCGCCAGCAGTGAGAGGCAGGGGACTGAAGCTTTCTTT.

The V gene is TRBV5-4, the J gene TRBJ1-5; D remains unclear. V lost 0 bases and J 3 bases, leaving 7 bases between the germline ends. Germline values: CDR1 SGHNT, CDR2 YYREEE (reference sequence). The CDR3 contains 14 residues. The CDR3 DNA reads TGTGCCAGCAGCTTGGGCGGCCTCAATCAGCCCCAGCATTTT. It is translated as CASSLGGLNQPQHF.

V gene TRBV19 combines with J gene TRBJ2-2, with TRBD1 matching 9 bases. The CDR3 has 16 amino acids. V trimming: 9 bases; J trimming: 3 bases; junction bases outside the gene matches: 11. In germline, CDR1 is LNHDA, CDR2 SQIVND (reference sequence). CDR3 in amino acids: CASLSRTGAYTGELFF. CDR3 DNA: TGTGCCAGCCTCTCGAGGACAGGGGCCTACACCGGGGAGCTGTTTTTT.

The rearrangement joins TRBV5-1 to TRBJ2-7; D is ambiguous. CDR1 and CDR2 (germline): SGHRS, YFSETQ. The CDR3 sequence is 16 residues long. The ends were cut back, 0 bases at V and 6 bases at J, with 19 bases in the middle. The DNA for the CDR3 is TGCGCCAGCAGCTTGGACTGGGCCAAAACCTCTCGCGAGCAGTACTTC. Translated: CASSLDWAKTSREQYF.

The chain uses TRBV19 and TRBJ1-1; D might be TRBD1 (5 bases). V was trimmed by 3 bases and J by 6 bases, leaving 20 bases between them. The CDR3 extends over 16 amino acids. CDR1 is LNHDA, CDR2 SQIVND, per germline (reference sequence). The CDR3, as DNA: TGTGCCAGTAGTATCCGCGCAGGGTCGGGTTCTTCTGAAGCTTTCTTT. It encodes CASSIRAGSGSSEAFF.

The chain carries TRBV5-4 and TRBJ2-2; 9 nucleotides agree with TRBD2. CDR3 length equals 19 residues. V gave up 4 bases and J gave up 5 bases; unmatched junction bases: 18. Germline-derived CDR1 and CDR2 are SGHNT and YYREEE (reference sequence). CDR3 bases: TGTGCCAGCAGCCCGCAGGGTAGCGGGGGCCCCATGGTAACCGGGGAGCTGTTTTTT. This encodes CASSPQGSGGPMVTGELFF.

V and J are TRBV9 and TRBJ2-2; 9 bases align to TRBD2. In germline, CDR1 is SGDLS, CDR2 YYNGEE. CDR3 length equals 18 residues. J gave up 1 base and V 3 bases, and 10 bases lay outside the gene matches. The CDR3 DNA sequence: TGTGCCAGCAGCGCGAGGAGTCTGCGGGGGGGGAACACCGGGGAGCTGTTTTTT. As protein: CASSARSLRGGNTGELFF.

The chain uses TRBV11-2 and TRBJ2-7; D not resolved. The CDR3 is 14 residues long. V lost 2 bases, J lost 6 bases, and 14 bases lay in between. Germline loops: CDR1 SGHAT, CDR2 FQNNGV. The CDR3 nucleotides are TGTGCCAGCAGCTTAAGTGACATTCCTTCCGAGCAGTACTTC. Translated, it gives CASSLSDIPSEQYF.

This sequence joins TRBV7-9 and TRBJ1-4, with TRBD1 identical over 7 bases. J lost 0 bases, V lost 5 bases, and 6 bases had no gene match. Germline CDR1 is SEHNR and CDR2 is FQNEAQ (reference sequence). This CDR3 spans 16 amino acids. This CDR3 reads CASSLGQSATNEKLFF. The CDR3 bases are TGTGCCAGCAGCCTGGGACAGTCTGCAACTAATGAAAAACTGTTTTTT.

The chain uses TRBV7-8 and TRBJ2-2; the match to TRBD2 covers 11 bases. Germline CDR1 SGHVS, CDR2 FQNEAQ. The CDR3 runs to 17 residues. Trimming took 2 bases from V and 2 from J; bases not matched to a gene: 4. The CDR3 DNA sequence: TGTGCCAGCAGCTTAACTAGCGGGGGCCTTAACACCGGGGAGCTGTTTTTT. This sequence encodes CASSLTSGGLNTGELFF.

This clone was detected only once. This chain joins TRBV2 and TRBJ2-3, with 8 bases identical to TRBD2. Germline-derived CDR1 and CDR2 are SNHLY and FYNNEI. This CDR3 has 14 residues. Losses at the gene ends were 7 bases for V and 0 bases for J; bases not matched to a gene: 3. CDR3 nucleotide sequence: TGTGCCAGCAAAGGCGGGGGGAGCACAGATACGCAGTATTTT. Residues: CASKGGGSTDTQYF. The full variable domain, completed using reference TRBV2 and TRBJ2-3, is EPEVTQTPSHQVTQMGQEVILRCVPISNHLYFYWYRQILGQKVEFLVSFYNNEISEKSEIFDDQFSVERPDGSNFTLKIRSTKLEDSAMYFCASKGGGSTDTQYFGPGTRLTVL.

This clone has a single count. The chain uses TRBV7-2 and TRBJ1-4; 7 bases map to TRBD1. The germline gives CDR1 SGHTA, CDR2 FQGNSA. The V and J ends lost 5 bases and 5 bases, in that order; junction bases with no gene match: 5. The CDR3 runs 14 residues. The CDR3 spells CASSPQGTNEKLFF. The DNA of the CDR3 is TGTGCCAGCAGCCCACAGGGGACGAATGAAAAACTGTTTTTT.

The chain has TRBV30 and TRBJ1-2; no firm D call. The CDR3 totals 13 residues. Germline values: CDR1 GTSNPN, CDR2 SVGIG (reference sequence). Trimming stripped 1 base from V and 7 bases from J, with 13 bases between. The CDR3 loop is CAWSGEGRGGYTF. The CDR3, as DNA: TGTGCCTGGAGTGGAGAGGGTAGAGGTGGCTACACCTTC. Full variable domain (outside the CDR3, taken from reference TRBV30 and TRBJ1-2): SQTIHQWPATLVQPVGSPLSLECTVEGTSNPNLYWYRQAAGRGLQLLFYSVGIGQISSEVPQNLSASRPQDRQFILSSKKLLLSDSGFYLCAWSGEGRGGYTFGSGTRLTVV.

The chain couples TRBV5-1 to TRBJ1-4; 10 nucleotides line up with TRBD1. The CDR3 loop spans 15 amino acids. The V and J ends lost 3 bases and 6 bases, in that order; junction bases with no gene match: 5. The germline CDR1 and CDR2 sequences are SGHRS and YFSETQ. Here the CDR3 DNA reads TGCGCCAGCAGCTGGCCCGGGACAGGGGATGAAAAACTGTTTTTT. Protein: CASSWPGTGDEKLFF.

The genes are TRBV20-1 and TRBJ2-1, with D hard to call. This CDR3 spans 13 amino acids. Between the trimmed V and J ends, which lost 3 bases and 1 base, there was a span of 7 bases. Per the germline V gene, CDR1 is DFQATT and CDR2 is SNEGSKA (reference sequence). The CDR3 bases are TGCAGTGCTAGTTCAGTTTCCTACAATGAGCAGTTCTTC. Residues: CSASSVSYNEQFF.

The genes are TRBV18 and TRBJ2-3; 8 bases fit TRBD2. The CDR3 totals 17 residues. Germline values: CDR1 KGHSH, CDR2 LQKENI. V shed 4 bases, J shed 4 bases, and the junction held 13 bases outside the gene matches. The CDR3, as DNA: TGTGCCAGCTCACATGGTCTGGGAGCGGGGGATTCAGATACGCAGTATTTT. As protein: CASSHGLGAGDSDTQYF. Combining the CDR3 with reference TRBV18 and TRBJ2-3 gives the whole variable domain NAGVMQNPRHLVRRRGQEARLRCSPMKGHSHVYWYRQLPEEGLKFMVYLQKENIIDESGMPKERFSAEFPKEGPSILRIQQVVRGDSAAYFCASSHGLGAGDSDTQYFGPGTRLTVL.

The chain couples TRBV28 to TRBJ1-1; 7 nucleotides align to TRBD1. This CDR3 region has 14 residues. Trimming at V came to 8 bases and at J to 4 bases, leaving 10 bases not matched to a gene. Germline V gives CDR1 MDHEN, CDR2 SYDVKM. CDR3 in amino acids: CASRVTGEVTEAFF. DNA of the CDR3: TGTGCCAGCCGCGTTACAGGGGAGGTCACTGAAGCTTTCTTT.

The chain's CDR3 is CASSLKTGVEQFF. The DNA of the CDR3 is TGCGCCAGCAGCTTGAAAACAGGGGTTGAGCAGTTCTTC. The chain links TRBV5-1 to TRBJ2-1; TRBD1 aligns across 7 bases. The V segment lost 1 base and the J segment 9 bases; nucleotides outside the gene matches: 4. The CDR3 is made up of 13 amino acids. From germline, CDR1 is SGHRS and CDR2 YFSETQ.

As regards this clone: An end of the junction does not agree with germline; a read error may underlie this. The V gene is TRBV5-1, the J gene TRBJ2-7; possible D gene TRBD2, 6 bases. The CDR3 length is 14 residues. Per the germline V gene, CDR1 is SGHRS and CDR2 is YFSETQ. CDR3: CASSLAGSARENTF. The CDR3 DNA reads TGCGCCAGCAGCTTGGCCGGGTCGGCCCGGGAGAACACCTTC.

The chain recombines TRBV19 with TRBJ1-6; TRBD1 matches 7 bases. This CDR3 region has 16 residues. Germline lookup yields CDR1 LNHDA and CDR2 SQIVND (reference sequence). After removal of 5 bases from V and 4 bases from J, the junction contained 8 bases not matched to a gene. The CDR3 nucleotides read TGTGCCAGTAGTCCCCAGGGGGGTTTTTATAATTCACCCCTCCACTTT. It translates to CASSPQGGFYNSPLHF. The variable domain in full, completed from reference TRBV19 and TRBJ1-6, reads DGGITQSPKYLFRKEGQNVTLSCEQNLNHDAMYWYRQDPGQGLRLIYYSQIVNDFQKGDIAEGYSVSREKKESFPLTVTSAQKNPTAFYLCASSPQGGFYNSPLHFGNGTRLTVT.

This CDR3 reads CSVERQDWYGYTF. CDR3 coding DNA: TGCAGCGTTGAAAGGCAGGATTGGTATGGCTACACCTTC. The V call is TRBV29-1, the J call TRBJ1-2; D is ambiguous. The V gene's germline CDR1 is SQVTM and CDR2 ANQGSEA. Trimming left V 2 bases short and J 5 bases short, with 12 bases between. The CDR3 is 13 residues long.

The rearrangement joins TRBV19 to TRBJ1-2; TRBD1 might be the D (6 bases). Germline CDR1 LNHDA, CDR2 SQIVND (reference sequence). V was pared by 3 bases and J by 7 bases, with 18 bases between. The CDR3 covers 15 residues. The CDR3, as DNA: TGTGCCAGTAGTATGACCACAGGGAGTATTAGTGGCTACACCTTC. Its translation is CASSMTTGSISGYTF.

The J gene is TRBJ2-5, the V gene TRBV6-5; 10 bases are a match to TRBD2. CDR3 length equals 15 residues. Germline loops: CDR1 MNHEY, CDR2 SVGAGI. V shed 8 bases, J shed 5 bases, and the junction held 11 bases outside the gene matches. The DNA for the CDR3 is TGTGCCAGCCAATTGAGCGGGGGGGCCTGGGAGACCCAGTACTTC. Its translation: CASQLSGGAWETQYF.